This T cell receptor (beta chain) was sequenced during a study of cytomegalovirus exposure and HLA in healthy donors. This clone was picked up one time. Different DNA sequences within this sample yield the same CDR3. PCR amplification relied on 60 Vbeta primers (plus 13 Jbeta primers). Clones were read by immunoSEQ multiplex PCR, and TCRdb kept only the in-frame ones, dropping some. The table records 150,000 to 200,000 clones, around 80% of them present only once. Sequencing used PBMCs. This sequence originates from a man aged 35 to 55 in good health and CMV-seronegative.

This CDR3 reads CASNRGTEAFF. CDR3 coding DNA: TGTGCCAGCAATAGGGGGACTGAAGCTTTCTTT. The V call is TRBV6-5, the J call TRBJ1-1, with D possibly matching TRBD1 (6 bases). This CDR3 has 11 residues. Germline assignment: CDR1 MNHEY and CDR2 SVGAGI. V was pared by 7 bases and J by 5 bases, with 8 bases between.